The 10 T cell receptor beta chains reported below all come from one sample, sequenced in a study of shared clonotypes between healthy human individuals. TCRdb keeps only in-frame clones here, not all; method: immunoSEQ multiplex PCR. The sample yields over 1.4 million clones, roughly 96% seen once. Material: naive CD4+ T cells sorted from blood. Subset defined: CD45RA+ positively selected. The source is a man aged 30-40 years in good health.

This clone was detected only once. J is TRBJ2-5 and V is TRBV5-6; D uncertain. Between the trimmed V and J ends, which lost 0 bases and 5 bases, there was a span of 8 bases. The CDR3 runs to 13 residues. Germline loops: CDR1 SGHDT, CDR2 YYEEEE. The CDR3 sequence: CASSLASRETQYF. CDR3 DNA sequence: TGTGCCAGCAGCTTGGCTAGTCGGGAGACCCAGTACTTC.

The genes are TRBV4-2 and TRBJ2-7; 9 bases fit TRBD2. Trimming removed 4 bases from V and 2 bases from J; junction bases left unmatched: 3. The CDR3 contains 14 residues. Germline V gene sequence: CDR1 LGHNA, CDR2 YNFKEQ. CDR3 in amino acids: CASSRQREAYEQYF. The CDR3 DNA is TGTGCCAGCAGCCGGCAGCGGGAGGCCTACGAGCAGTACTTC.

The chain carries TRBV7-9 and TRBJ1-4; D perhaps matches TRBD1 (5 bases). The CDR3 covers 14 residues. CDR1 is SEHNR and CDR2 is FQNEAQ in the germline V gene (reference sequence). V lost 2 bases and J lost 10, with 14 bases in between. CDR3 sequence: CASSLMGETRKLFF. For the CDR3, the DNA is TGTGCCAGCAGCTTAATGGGGGAAACTAGAAAACTGTTTTTT. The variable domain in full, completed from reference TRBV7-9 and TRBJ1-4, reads DTGVSQNPRHKITKRGQNVTFRCDPISEHNRLYWYRQTLGQGPEFLTYFQNEAQLEKSRLLSDRFSAERPKGSFSTLEIQRTEQGDSAMYLCASSLMGETRKLFFGSGTQLSVL.

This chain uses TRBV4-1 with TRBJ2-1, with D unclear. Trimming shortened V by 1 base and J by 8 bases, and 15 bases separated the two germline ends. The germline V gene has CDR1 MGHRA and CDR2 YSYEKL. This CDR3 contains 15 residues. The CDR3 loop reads CASSQGPFNPDEQFF. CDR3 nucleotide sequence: TGCGCCAGCAGCCAAGGGCCCTTTAACCCCGATGAGCAGTTCTTC.

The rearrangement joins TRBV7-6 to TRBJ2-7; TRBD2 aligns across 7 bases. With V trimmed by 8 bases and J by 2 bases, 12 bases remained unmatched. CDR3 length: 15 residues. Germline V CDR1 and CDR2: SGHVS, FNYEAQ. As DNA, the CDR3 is TGTGCCAGCGGGCCCCAAAGCGGGACCCCCTACGAGCAGTACTTC. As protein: CASGPQSGTPYEQYF.

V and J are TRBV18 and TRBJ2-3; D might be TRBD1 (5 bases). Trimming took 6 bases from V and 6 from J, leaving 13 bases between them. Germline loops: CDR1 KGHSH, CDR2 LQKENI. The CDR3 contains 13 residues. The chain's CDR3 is CASSRAYRDTQYF. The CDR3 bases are TGTGCCAGCTCCAGGGCATACAGGGATACGCAGTATTTT.

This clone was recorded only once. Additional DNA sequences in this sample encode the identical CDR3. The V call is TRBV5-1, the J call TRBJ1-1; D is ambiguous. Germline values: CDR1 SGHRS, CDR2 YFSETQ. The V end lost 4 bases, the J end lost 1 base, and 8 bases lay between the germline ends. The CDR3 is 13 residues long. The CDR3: CASSPEGNTEAFF. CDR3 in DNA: TGCGCCAGCAGCCCCGAAGGGAACACTGAAGCTTTCTTT.

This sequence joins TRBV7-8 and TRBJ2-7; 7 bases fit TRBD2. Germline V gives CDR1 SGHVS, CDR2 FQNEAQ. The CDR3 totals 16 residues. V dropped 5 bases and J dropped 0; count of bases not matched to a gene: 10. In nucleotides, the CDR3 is TGTGCCAGCAGCCCGGTTAGCGGGCGACCCTCCTACGAGCAGTACTTC. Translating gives CASSPVSGRPSYEQYF. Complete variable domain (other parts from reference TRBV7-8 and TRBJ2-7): GAGVSQSPRYKVAKRGQDVALRCDPISGHVSLFWYQQALGQGPEFLTYFQNEAQLDKSGLPSDRFFAERPEGSVSTLKIQRTQQEDSAVYLCASSPVSGRPSYEQYFGPGTRLTVT.

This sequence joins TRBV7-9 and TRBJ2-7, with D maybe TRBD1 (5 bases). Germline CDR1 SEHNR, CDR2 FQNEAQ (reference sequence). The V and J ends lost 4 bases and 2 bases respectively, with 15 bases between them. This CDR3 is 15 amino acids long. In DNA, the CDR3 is TGTGCCAGCAGCTATCAAAGGACGGACACCTACGAGCAGTACTTC. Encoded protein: CASSYQRTDTYEQYF.

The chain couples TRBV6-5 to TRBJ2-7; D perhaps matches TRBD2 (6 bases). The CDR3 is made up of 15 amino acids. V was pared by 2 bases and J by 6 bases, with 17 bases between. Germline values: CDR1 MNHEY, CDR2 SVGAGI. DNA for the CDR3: TGTGCCAGCAGTTACAAGGGGCGGGATAAGAGCGAGCAGTACTTC. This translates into CASSYKGRDKSEQYF.